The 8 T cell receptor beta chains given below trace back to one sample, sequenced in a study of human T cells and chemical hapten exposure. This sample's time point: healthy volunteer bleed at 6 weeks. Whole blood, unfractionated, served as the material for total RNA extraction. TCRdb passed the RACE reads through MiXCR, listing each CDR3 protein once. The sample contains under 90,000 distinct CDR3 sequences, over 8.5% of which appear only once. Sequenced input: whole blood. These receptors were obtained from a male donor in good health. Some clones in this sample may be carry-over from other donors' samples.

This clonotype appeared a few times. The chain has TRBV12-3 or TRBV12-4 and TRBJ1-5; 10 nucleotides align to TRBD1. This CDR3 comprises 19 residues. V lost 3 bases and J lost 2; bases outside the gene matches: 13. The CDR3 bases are TGTGCCAGCAGTTTTCAGTTAGGACAGGGGGTTACTGGCAATCAGCCCCAGCATTTT. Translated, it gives CASSFQLGQGVTGNQPQHF.

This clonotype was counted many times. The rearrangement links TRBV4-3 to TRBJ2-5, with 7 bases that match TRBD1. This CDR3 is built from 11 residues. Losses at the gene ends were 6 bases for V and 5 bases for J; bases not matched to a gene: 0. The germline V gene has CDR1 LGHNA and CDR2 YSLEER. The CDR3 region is CASRQGETQYF. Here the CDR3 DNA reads TGCGCCAGCAGACAGGGGGAGACCCAGTACTTC.

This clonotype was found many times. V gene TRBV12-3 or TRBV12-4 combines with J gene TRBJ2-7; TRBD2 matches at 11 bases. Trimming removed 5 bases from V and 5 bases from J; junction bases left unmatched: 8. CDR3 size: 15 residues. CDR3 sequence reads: CASSISGRAVDEQYF. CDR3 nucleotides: TGTGCCAGCAGTATTAGCGGGAGGGCAGTCGACGAGCAGTACTTC.

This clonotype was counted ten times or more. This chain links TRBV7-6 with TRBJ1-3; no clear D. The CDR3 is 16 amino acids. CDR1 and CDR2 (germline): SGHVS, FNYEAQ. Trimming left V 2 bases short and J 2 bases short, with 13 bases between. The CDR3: CASSLSLGGAGNTIYF. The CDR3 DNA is TGTGCCAGCAGCTTAAGCCTGGGAGGTGCTGGAAACACCATATATTTT.

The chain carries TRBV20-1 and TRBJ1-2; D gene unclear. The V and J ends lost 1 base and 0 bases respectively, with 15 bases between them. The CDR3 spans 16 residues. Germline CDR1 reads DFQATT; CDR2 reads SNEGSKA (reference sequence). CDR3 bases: TGCAGTGCTAGAGTGCGGGGAGACCCAGCTAACTATGGCTACACCTTC. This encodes CSARVRGDPANYGYTF.

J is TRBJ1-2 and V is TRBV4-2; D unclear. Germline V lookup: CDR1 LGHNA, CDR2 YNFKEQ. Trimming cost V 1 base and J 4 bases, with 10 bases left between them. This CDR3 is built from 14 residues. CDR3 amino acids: CASSQGPGSYGYTF. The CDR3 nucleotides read TGTGCCAGCAGCCAAGGTCCAGGTTCCTATGGCTACACCTTC.

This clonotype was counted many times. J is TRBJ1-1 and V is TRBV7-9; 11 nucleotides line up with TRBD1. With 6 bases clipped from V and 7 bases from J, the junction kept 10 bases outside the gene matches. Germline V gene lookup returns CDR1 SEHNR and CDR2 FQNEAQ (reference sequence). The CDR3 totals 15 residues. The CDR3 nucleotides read TGTGCCAGCAGTCGTGGGACAGGGGGAGAGGATGAAGCTTTCTTT. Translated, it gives CASSRGTGGEDEAFF.

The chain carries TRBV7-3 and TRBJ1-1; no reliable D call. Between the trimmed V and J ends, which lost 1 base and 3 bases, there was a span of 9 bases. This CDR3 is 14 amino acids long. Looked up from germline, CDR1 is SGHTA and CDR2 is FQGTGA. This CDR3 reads CASSLKGGDTEAFF. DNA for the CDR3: TGTGCCAGCAGCTTAAAGGGCGGGGACACTGAAGCTTTCTTT.